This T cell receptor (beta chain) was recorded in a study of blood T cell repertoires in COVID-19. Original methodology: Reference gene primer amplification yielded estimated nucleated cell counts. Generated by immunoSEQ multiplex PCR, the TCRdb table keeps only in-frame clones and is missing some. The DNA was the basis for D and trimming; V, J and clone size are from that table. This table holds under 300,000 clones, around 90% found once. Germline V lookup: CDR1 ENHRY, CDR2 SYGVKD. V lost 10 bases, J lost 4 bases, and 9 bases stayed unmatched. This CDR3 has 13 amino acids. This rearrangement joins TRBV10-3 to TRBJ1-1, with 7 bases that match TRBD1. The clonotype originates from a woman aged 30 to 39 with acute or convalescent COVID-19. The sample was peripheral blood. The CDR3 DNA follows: TGTGCCACGTATACAGGGGTAGGCACTGAAGCTTTCTTT. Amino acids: CATYTGVGTEAFF.